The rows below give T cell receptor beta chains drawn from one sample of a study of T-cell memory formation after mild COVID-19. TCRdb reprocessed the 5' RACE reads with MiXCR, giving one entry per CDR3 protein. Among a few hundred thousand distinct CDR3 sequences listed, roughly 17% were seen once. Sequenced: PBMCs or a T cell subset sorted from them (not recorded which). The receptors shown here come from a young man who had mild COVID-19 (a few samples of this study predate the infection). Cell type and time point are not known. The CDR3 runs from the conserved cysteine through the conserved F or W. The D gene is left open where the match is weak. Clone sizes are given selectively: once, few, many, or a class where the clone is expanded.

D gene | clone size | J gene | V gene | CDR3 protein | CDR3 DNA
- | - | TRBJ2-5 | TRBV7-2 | CASSLARGHGETQYF | TGTGCCAGCAGCTTAGCGCGGGGACACGGGGAGACCCAGTACTTC
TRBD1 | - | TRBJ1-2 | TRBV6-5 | CASSYTGADPSYGYTF | TGTGCCAGCAGTTACACAGGGGCCGACCCCTCCTATGGCTACACCTTC
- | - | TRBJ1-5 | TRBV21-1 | CASRPEGLVGSQPQHF | TGTGCCAGCAGGCCGGAGGGCCTTGTCGGTTCTCAGCCCCAGCATTTT
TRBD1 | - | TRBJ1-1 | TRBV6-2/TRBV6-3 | CASRDRGRGRSTEAFF | TGTGCCAGCCGGGACAGGGGGCGCGGGCGGAGCACTGAAGCTTTCTTT
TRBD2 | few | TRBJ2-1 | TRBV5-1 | CASSEGLAEYNEQFF | TGCGCCAGCAGTGAGGGACTAGCGGAGTACAATGAGCAGTTCTTC
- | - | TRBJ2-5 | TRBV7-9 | CASSPIPGGARETQYF | TGTGCCAGCAGCCCAATCCCAGGAGGGGCGCGGGAGACCCAGTACTTC
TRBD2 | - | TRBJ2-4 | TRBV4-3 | CAKSPGGDIQYF | TGCGCCAAAAGTCCGGGAGGGGACATTCAGTACTTC
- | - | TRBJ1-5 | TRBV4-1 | CASSQSRFQPQHF | TGCGCCAGCAGCCAATCTCGGTTTCAGCCCCAGCATTTT
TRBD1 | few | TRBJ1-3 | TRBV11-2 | CASSSDRGPVSGNTIYF | TGTGCCAGCAGCTCGGACAGGGGCCCCGTCTCTGGAAACACCATATATTTT
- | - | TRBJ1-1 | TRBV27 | CASSFVGRARLMNTEAFF | TGTGCCAGCAGTTTCGTCGGGAGAGCCCGACTCATGAACACTGAAGCTTTCTTT
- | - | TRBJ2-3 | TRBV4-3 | CASSQELGIQRGMGTDTQYF | TGCGCCAGCAGCCAAGAGTTAGGGATTCAGAGAGGTATGGGCACAGATACGCAGTATTTT
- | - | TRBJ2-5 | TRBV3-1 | CASSLKGHQPDETQYF | TGTGCCAGCAGCCTGAAAGGGCATCAGCCCGATGAGACCCAGTACTTC
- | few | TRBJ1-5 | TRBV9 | CASSEGTNQPQHF | TGTGCCAGCAGCGAGGGGACCAATCAGCCCCAGCATTTT
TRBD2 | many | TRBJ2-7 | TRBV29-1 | CSAEIISGGRISYEQYF | TGCAGCGCCGAGATCATCAGCGGGGGCAGGATCTCCTACGAGCAGTACTTC
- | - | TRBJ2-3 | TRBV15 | CATSPGSPTDTQYF | TGTGCCACCAGCCCGGGATCCCCCACAGATACGCAGTATTTT
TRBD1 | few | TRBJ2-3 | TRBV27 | CASSRVPGQGTDTQYF | TGTGCCAGCAGTCGAGTCCCGGGACAGGGCACAGATACGCAGTATTTT
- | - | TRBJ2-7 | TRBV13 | CASSPQADSYEQYF | TGTGCCAGCAGCCCTCAAGCGGATTCCTACGAGCAGTACTTC
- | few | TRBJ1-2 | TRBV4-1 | CASSQVPPKNYGYTF | TGCGCCAGCAGCCAAGTTCCACCCAAGAACTATGGCTACACCTTC
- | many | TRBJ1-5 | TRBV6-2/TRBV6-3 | CASSYSDGSNQPQHF | TGTGCCAGCAGTTACTCGGACGGTAGCAATCAGCCCCAGCATTTT
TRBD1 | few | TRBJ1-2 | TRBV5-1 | CASSLGDREIHGYTF | TGCGCCAGCAGCTTGGGGGACAGGGAAATCCATGGCTACACCTTC
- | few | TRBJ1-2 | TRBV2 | CASTEIYGYTF | TGTGCCAGCACAGAGATCTATGGCTACACCTTC
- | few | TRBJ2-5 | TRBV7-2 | CASSHQARLGETQYF | TGTGCCAGCAGCCACCAAGCTAGATTGGGGGAGACCCAGTACTTC
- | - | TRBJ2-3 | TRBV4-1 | CASSQEWKGMDTQYF | TGCGCCAGCAGCCAAGAATGGAAAGGGATGGATACGCAGTATTTT
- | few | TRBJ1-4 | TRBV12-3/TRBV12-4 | CASSFQGYYEKLFF | TGTGCCAGCAGTTTTCAGGGATATTACGAAAAACTGTTTTTT
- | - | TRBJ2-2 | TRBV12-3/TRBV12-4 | CAGCNRVNTGELFF | TGTGCCGGATGCAACAGGGTCAACACCGGGGAGCTGTTTTTT
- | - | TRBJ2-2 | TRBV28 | CASSSAAGATGELFF | TGTGCCAGCAGCTCTGCCGCGGGGGCCACCGGGGAGCTGTTTTTT
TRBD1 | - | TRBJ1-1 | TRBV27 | CASSLGQGAMNTEAFF | TGTGCCAGCAGTTTAGGGCAGGGGGCGATGAACACTGAAGCTTTCTTT
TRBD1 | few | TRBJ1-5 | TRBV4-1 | CASSPIGTASNQPQHF | TGCGCCAGCAGCCCCATCGGGACAGCGAGCAATCAGCCCCAGCATTTT
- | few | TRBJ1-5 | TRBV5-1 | CASSLLGDSNQPQHF | TGCGCCAGCAGCTTGTTAGGGGATAGCAATCAGCCCCAGCATTTT
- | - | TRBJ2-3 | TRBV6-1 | CASSEMVTSTDTQYF | TGTGCCAGCAGTGAAATGGTGACTAGCACAGATACGCAGTATTTT
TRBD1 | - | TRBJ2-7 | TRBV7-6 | CASSLNPGTDSYEQYF | TGTGCCAGCAGCCTCAACCCCGGGACAGACTCCTACGAGCAGTACTTC
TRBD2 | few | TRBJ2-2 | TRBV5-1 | CASSNSGGATGELFF | TGCGCCAGCAGCAACAGCGGGGGGGCCACCGGGGAGCTGTTTTTT
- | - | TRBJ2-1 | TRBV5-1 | CASGKTFGESPYNEQFF | TGCGCCAGCGGAAAGACCTTCGGCGAATCACCCTACAATGAGCAGTTCTTC
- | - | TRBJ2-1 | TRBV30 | CAWSGARNEQFF | TGTGCCTGGAGTGGGGCCCGCAATGAGCAGTTCTTC
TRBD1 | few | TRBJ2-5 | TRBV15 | CATSRDSGGAGETQYF | TGTGCCACCAGCAGAGATTCAGGGGGCGCCGGGGAGACCCAGTACTTC
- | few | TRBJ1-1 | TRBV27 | CASSRDPYTEAFF | TGTGCCAGCAGTCGTGACCCCTACACTGAAGCTTTCTTT
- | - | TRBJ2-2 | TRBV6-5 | CASRRQSTGELFF | TGTGCCAGCAGACGGCAAAGCACCGGGGAGCTGTTTTTT
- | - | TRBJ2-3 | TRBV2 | CASSALFDTQYF | TGTGCCAGCAGTGCCTTATTTGATACGCAGTATTTT
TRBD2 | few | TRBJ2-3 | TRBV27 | CASSHRGTSGGASTDTQYF | TGTGCCAGCAGTCACCGCGGGACTAGCGGGGGTGCGAGCACAGATACGCAGTATTTT
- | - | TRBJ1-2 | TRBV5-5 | CASSRSLQNYGYTF | TGTGCCAGCAGCCGGTCGCTCCAAAACTATGGCTACACCTTC